This TCR beta chain was identified in a study of cytomegalovirus exposure and HLA in healthy donors. Broader study findings: Per published reports, the classifier diagnosed cytomegalovirus status with high specificity and sensitivity. The authors reported that TCR beta sequences could predict HLA-A and HLA-B alleles. These predictions were accurate for most subjects in the first cohort.

The CDR3 extends over 16 amino acids. Trimming cost V 7 bases and J 1 base; bases outside gene matches: 10. CDR1 is SNHLY, CDR2 FYNNEI, per germline. This clone was found a few times. Its antigen is as yet unknown. Amplification used 60 Vbeta primers and 13 Jbeta primers. This table comes from immunoSEQ multiplex PCR, and its TCRdb copy is limited to in-frame clones, with some not included. The profile covers over 130,000 clones, with around 79% appearing a single time and 5% to 6.5% taken by the ten largest. V gene TRBV2 combines with J gene TRBJ1-1, with 9 bases aligning to TRBD1. This TCR was sampled from a man between 45 and 60 years old in good health and CMV-seropositive. Sequencing input: PBMCs. The CDR3 nucleotides are TGTGCCAGCAATAGGGACAGGGAGGCTTCGAACACTGAAGCTTTCTTT. Residues: CASNRDREASNTEAFF.